What follows describes a single T cell receptor (beta chain). No antigen is known for it. The data were produced by immunoSEQ multiplex PCR, yet TCRdb's version contains in-frame clones alone and is incomplete. The table includes 70,000 to 95,000 clones, approximately 91% detected once. The record originates from a study of T cells in localized non-small cell lung cancer. General study results and limits: Detection in adjacent lung was observed for a median roughly 57 of the top 100 tumor clones. Greater blood T cell density accompanied longer overall survival.

Trimming removed 8 bases from V and 3 bases from J, with 17 bases in between. CDR1 and CDR2 (germline): MNHEY, SMNVEV (reference sequence). This CDR3 has 15 residues. The clonotype originates from a woman aged 40-75 years with stage II squamous cell lung carcinoma. The sample was PBMCs, taken before any cancer treatment. The chain links TRBV27 to TRBJ2-1; D is uncertain. CDR3 residues: CASGKGPGVYNEQFF. DNA of the CDR3: TGTGCCAGCGGGAAGGGCCCTGGGGTCTACAATGAGCAGTTCTTC.